A single sample gave rise to the 30 T cell receptor beta chains below, sequenced in a study of T cell changes during pregnancy in multiple sclerosis. Profiling relied on immunoSEQ multiplex PCR, and the TCRdb table lists in-frame clones only, not all of them. The table includes 80,000 or so clones, about 91% detected once. Sequencing was performed on peripheral blood, taken before pregnancy. The receptor source for this set is a female donor with multiple sclerosis, enrolled in a pregnancy study.

This clone is a singleton in its sample. V usage is TRBV7-9 and J usage is TRBJ2-1, with a possible D match to TRBD2 (6 bases). Germline-derived CDR1 and CDR2 are SEHNR and FQNEAQ (reference sequence). V was cut by 7 bases and J by 4 bases, with 17 bases left in between. This CDR3 spans 15 amino acids. The CDR3 region is CASTLGQRVYNEQFF. In nucleotides, the CDR3 is TGTGCCAGCACCCTGGGCCAGCGGGTTTACAATGAGCAGTTCTTC.

The chain joins TRBV5-1 to TRBJ1-1, with 8 bases aligning to TRBD1. V lost 0 bases to trimming and J lost 8 bases; unmatched junction nucleotides: 0. From germline, CDR1 is SGHRS and CDR2 YFSETQ. CDR3 length equals 12 residues. This chain's CDR3 is CASSLDRGEAFF. The CDR3 DNA is TGCGCCAGCAGCTTGGACAGGGGGGAAGCTTTCTTT.

The rearrangement joins TRBV5-4 to TRBJ2-3; 15 positions agree with TRBD2. V lost 2 bases, J lost 1 base, and 5 bases stayed unmatched. The CDR3 has 18 residues. Germline V lookup: CDR1 SGHNT, CDR2 YYREEE (reference sequence). The CDR3 spells CASSLPGLAGGGTDTQYF. CDR3 in DNA: TGTGCCAGCAGCTTACCCGGACTAGCGGGAGGGGGCACAGATACGCAGTATTTT. Using reference TRBV5-4 and TRBJ2-3 for the parts outside the CDR3, the full variable domain is ETGVTQSPTHLIKTRGQQVTLRCSSQSGHNTVSWYQQALGQGPQFIFQYYREEENGRGNFPPRFSGLQFPNYSSELNVNALELDDSALYLCASSLPGLAGGGTDTQYFGPGTRLTVL.

On this clone: Distinct nucleotide sequences in the sample also encode this CDR3. J is TRBJ1-1 and V is TRBV28; TRBD1 is a possible D gene (5 bases). Germline assignment: CDR1 MDHEN and CDR2 SYDVKM. V was trimmed by 3 bases and J by 1 base, leaving 9 bases between them. CDR3 size: 14 residues. CDR3 residues: CASSLWGGNTEAFF. The CDR3 DNA is TGTGCCAGCAGTTTGTGGGGGGGGAACACTGAAGCTTTCTTT.

This chain links TRBV5-1 with TRBJ1-4; 7 bases agree with TRBD1. Per germline, CDR1 SGHRS and CDR2 YFSETQ. Losses at the gene ends were 4 bases for V and 8 bases for J; bases not matched to a gene: 8. This CDR3 spans 14 amino acids. CDR3 coding DNA: TGCGCCAGCAGCCCCAGGGGGGATGGAGAAAAACTGTTTTTT. The encoded protein is CASSPRGDGEKLFF.

The J gene is TRBJ2-1, the V gene TRBV2, with 7 bases lining up with TRBD1. The germline CDR1 and CDR2 sequences are SNHLY and FYNNEI. The CDR3 contains 11 residues. The V segment lost 10 bases and the J segment 6 bases; nucleotides outside the gene matches: 3. The DNA of the CDR3 is TGTGCCACCACAGGGGCCAATGAGCAGTTCTTC. Its protein product is CATTGANEQFF.

V gene TRBV29-1 combines with J gene TRBJ2-5; 7 bases map to TRBD1. Germline V gene lookup returns CDR1 SQVTM and CDR2 ANQGSEA. This CDR3 comprises 14 residues. J was trimmed by 5 bases and V by 6 bases; bases with no gene match: 12. CDR3 in DNA: TGCAGCGTGACCCCCCGCAGGGGGAAGGAGACCCAGTACTTC. Its protein product is CSVTPRRGKETQYF.

In this sample, this clone turned up a few times. The genes are TRBV5-6 and TRBJ1-1; tentatively, D is TRBD1 (5 bases). Germline CDR1 reads SGHDT; CDR2 reads YYEEEE. The CDR3 extends over 13 amino acids. The V and J ends lost 4 bases and 5 bases respectively, with 12 bases between them. This chain's CDR3 is CASSPTGRTEAFF. CDR3 nucleotide sequence: TGTGCCAGCAGCCCAACAGGTCGGACTGAAGCTTTCTTT.

The chain carries TRBV5-1 and TRBJ1-5; no clear D. The CDR3 spans 13 residues. The V end was cut by 4 bases, the J end by 2 bases, with 7 bases between. Germline-derived CDR1 and CDR2 are SGHRS and YFSETQ. As DNA, the CDR3 is TGCGCCAGCAGCCCTTCAGGCAATCAGCCCCAGCATTTT. It encodes CASSPSGNQPQHF.

This clone is a singleton in its sample. The chain has TRBV4-3 and TRBJ2-7, with a tentative D call TRBD2 (5 bases). The CDR3 sequence is 15 residues long. Looked up from germline, CDR1 is LGHNA and CDR2 is YSLEER. Trimming took 2 bases from V and 3 from J, leaving 14 bases between them. CDR3 DNA sequence: TGCGCCAGCAGCCAAACGAGATCCGGGAACTACGAGCAGTACTTC. This codes for CASSQTRSGNYEQYF.

The chain has TRBV10-3 and TRBJ1-1; maybe TRBD1 (6 bases). The CDR3 is 15 amino acids. Per germline, CDR1 ENHRY and CDR2 SYGVKD. Trimming cost V 1 base and J 0 bases, with 9 bases left between them. CDR3 residues: CAISELNRVNTEAFF. The CDR3 DNA reads as TGTGCCATCAGTGAGTTGAACAGGGTGAACACTGAAGCTTTCTTT.

The rearrangement joins TRBV7-6 to TRBJ1-2; D call uncertain. The germline V gene has CDR1 SGHVS and CDR2 FNYEAQ. Trimming pared 0 bases from V and 3 bases from J, leaving 14 bases between. The CDR3 contains 16 residues. In DNA, the CDR3 is TGTGCCAGCAGCTTAGCGCAAAGTATGTGGCACTATGGCTACACCTTC. Protein: CASSLAQSMWHYGYTF.

The rearrangement links TRBV18 to TRBJ2-1; 7 positions agree with TRBD2. The CDR3 sequence is 14 residues long. V was pared by 1 base and J by 8 bases, with 5 bases of the junction left unmatched. Germline loops: CDR1 KGHSH, CDR2 LQKENI. The CDR3 DNA is TGTGCCAGCTCACCACGGCGGGGGTGGGATGAGCAGTTCTTC. This encodes CASSPRRGWDEQFF. Drawing the rest from reference TRBV18 and TRBJ2-1, the complete variable domain is NAGVMQNPRHLVRRRGQEARLRCSPMKGHSHVYWYRQLPEEGLKFMVYLQKENIIDESGMPKERFSAEFPKEGPSILRIQQVVRGDSAAYFCASSPRRGWDEQFFGPGTRLTVL.

The rearrangement uses TRBV15 and TRBJ2-1; 11 bases map to TRBD2. With V trimmed by 1 base and J by 4 bases, 12 bases remained unmatched. The CDR3 covers 19 residues. In germline, CDR1 is LNHNV, CDR2 YYDKDF (reference sequence). The CDR3 DNA sequence: TGTGCCACCAGCAGAGCCATCCCCGGGACTAGCGGCTGGTACAATGAGCAGTTCTTC. Translation gives CATSRAIPGTSGWYNEQFF.

This chain links TRBV19 with TRBJ2-2; a weak D match, TRBD1 (7 bases). V was cut by 7 bases and J by 6 bases, with 18 bases left in between. Germline CDR1 and CDR2: LNHDA and SQIVND (reference sequence). This CDR3 comprises 15 residues. CDR3 sequence (DNA): TGTGCCAGTATTCACGGCAGGGGGGAGGCCGGGGAGCTGTTTTTT. As protein: CASIHGRGEAGELFF.

The chain joins TRBV10-3 to TRBJ2-1, with 10 bases aligning to TRBD1. The V gene end was trimmed by 8 bases and the J gene end by 6 bases; junction bases not matched to a gene: 1. Germline V gives CDR1 ENHRY, CDR2 SYGVKD. CDR3 length: 12 residues. The CDR3 DNA reads TGTGCCATCCGGACAGGGGGCAATGAGCAGTTCTTC. The encoded protein is CAIRTGGNEQFF.

This clone was seen only once. The CDR3 is CASSLNSYNEQFF. The DNA for the CDR3 is TGTGCCAGCAGTTTAAACAGCTACAATGAGCAGTTCTTC. V and J are TRBV27 and TRBJ2-1, with no clear D. Germline CDR1 and CDR2: MNHEY and SMNVEV (reference sequence). This CDR3 has 13 amino acids. V lost 2 bases, J lost 3 bases, and 5 bases lay in between.

The chain has TRBV7-9 and TRBJ1-1; unclear D gene. The V gene lost 5 bases and the J gene lost 0 bases, with 13 bases spanning the gap. Germline V gives CDR1 SEHNR, CDR2 FQNEAQ (reference sequence). CDR3 length: 15 amino acids. The CDR3 loop reads CASSPILPVNTEAFF. CDR3 coding DNA: TGTGCCAGCAGCCCGATCTTGCCAGTGAACACTGAAGCTTTCTTT.

The chain joins TRBV2 to TRBJ2-6; D remains unclear. There are 16 residues in the CDR3. Germline lookup yields CDR1 SNHLY and CDR2 FYNNEI. V was trimmed by 7 bases and J by 0 bases, leaving 13 bases between them. DNA for the CDR3: TGTGCCAGCACTAGTCGATCGGTCTCTGGGGCCAACGTCCTGACTTTC. It codes for CASTSRSVSGANVLTF. The variable domain in full, completed from reference TRBV2 and TRBJ2-6, reads EPEVTQTPSHQVTQMGQEVILRCVPISNHLYFYWYRQILGQKVEFLVSFYNNEISEKSEIFDDQFSVERPDGSNFTLKIRSTKLEDSAMYFCASTSRSVSGANVLTFGAGSRLTVL.

J is TRBJ1-1 and V is TRBV28; D gene uncertain. Trimming shortened V by 7 bases and J by 4 bases, and 13 bases separated the two germline ends. CDR3 length: 13 amino acids. Per the germline V gene, CDR1 is MDHEN and CDR2 is SYDVKM. CDR3 loop: CASKDRVATEAFF. The CDR3 nucleotides read TGTGCCAGCAAGGATCGGGTAGCCACTGAAGCTTTCTTT. Full variable domain (outside the CDR3, taken from reference TRBV28 and TRBJ1-1): DVKVTQSSRYLVKRTGEKVFLECVQDMDHENMFWYRQDPGLGLRLIYFSYDVKMKEKGDIPEGYSVSREKKERFSLILESASTNQTSMYLCASKDRVATEAFFGQGTRLTVV.

V is TRBV7-9 and J is TRBJ1-2, with D possibly TRBD1 on 6 matching bases. CDR1 and CDR2 from the germline V gene are SEHNR and FQNEAQ (reference sequence). V gave up 5 bases and J gave up 4 bases, with 17 bases separating them. The CDR3 runs to 15 residues. The CDR3: CASSPRTDSRYGYTF. CDR3 sequence (DNA): TGTGCCAGCAGCCCTCGGACAGATTCCCGCTATGGCTACACCTTC.

The J gene is TRBJ2-7, the V gene TRBV10-3; D is unclear. The V gene's germline CDR1 is ENHRY and CDR2 SYGVKD. The CDR3 length is 15 residues. V was cut by 2 bases and J by 4 bases, with 15 bases left in between. CDR3 coding DNA: TGTGCCATCAGTGAGGGAATGAGGAAGATGTACGAGCAGTACTTC. This translates into CAISEGMRKMYEQYF.

The chain carries TRBV5-1 and TRBJ1-4; D may be TRBD1 (6 bases). The ends were cut back, 4 bases at V and 8 bases at J, with 18 bases in the middle. The length of the CDR3 is 15 residues. CDR1 and CDR2 (germline): SGHRS, YFSETQ. The CDR3 spells CASSPGGGIGEKLFF. The CDR3 region has the DNA TGCGCCAGCAGCCCGGGAGGGGGGATCGGCGAAAAACTGTTTTTT.

The rearrangement joins TRBV28 to TRBJ2-1, with 7 bases identical to TRBD2. Germline CDR1 MDHEN, CDR2 SYDVKM. This CDR3 has 15 amino acids. The junction had 9 bases not matched to a gene; V was cut back by 6 bases and J by 4 bases. CDR3 residues: CASSYFGTKYNEQFF. The CDR3 DNA reads TGTGCCAGCAGCTATTTCGGGACTAAATACAATGAGCAGTTCTTC. Together with reference TRBV28 and TRBJ2-1, the CDR3 gives the full variable domain: DVKVTQSSRYLVKRTGEKVFLECVQDMDHENMFWYRQDPGLGLRLIYFSYDVKMKEKGDIPEGYSVSREKKERFSLILESASTNQTSMYLCASSYFGTKYNEQFFGPGTRLTVL.

The sample holds one count of this clone. This sequence joins TRBV18 and TRBJ1-5; D is perhaps TRBD1 (5 bases). CDR1 KGHSH and CDR2 LQKENI come from the germline V gene. V was cut by 5 bases and J by 2 bases, with 19 bases left in between. CDR3 length equals 17 residues. The chain's CDR3 is CASSRMVAGTGNQPQHF. Here the CDR3 DNA reads TGTGCCAGCTCAAGAATGGTAGCCGGGACTGGCAATCAGCCCCAGCATTTT.

As DNA, the CDR3 is TGCGCCAGCAGCCGCGTTTTCGGTTCCTACGAGCAGTACTTC. Translating gives CASSRVFGSYEQYF. The genes are TRBV4-1 and TRBJ2-7; no clear D gene. This CDR3 has 14 residues. V lost 4 bases, J lost 1 base, and 11 bases lay in between. Germline lookup yields CDR1 MGHRA and CDR2 YSYEKL.

The chain combines TRBV5-8 with TRBJ2-5; D is unresolved. Germline-derived CDR1 and CDR2 are SGHTS and YDEGEE. Between the trimmed V and J ends, which lost 2 bases and 2 bases, there was a span of 4 bases. There are 12 residues in the CDR3. The CDR3 is CASSFPQETQYF. As DNA, the CDR3 is TGTGCCAGCAGCTTTCCGCAAGAGACCCAGTACTTC.

The rearrangement links TRBV6-1 to TRBJ2-3; TRBD1 might be the D (5 bases). V lost 7 bases to trimming and J lost 1 base, with 12 bases between them. The germline CDR1 and CDR2 sequences are MNHNS and SASEGT. CDR3 length equals 14 residues. The CDR3 spells CASKQDVGTDTQYF. The CDR3 nucleotides read TGTGCCAGCAAACAGGACGTGGGCACAGATACGCAGTATTTT.

This sequence joins TRBV7-9 and TRBJ1-3; D gene unclear. The germline V and J ends were trimmed by 3 bases and 6 bases, with 9 bases remaining between them. This CDR3 has 13 residues. Looked up from germline, CDR1 is SEHNR and CDR2 is FQNEAQ (reference sequence). The CDR3 region is CASSLSQSNTIYF. As DNA, the CDR3 is TGTGCCAGCAGCTTGTCACAGTCAAACACCATATATTTT.

This rearrangement joins TRBV10-3 to TRBJ1-2; 7 nucleotides align to TRBD1. Unmatched junction bases numbered 7, after V lost 10 bases and J lost 2 bases. Germline V gene sequence: CDR1 ENHRY, CDR2 SYGVKD. The CDR3 loop spans 13 amino acids. CDR3 in amino acids: CATLDRVNYGYTF. Written as DNA, the CDR3 is TGTGCCACCCTCGACAGGGTAAACTATGGCTACACCTTC.